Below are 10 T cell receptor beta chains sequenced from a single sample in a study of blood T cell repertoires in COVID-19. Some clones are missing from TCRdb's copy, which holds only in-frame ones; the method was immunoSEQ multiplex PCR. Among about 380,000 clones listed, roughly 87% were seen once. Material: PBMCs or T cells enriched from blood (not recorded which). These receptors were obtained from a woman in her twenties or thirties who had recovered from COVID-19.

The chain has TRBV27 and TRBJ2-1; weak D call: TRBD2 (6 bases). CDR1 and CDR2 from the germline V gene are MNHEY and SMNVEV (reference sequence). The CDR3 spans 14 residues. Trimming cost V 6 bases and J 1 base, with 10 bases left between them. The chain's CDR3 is CASSDAGSYNEQFF. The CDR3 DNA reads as TGTGCCAGCAGCGACGCGGGATCCTACAATGAGCAGTTCTTC.

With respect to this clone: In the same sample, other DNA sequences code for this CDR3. The CDR3 is CASSLTGDQPQHF. The CDR3 nucleotides are TGTGCCAGCAGTCTGACAGGGGATCAGCCCCAGCATTTT. V and J are TRBV12-3 or TRBV12-4 and TRBJ1-5; 8 nucleotides align to TRBD1. CDR3 length: 13 residues. V trimming: 5 bases; J trimming: 5 bases; junction bases outside the gene matches: 2.

Here the CDR3 reads CAWGAPGRPQHF. The CDR3 nucleotides read TGTGCCTGGGGGGCCCCCGGGAGGCCCCAGCATTTT. The rearrangement uses TRBV30 and TRBJ1-5; D is perhaps TRBD1 (5 bases). The germline CDR1 and CDR2 sequences are GTSNPN and SVGIG (reference sequence). This CDR3 contains 12 residues. V was cut by 5 bases and J by 9 bases, with 14 bases left in between.

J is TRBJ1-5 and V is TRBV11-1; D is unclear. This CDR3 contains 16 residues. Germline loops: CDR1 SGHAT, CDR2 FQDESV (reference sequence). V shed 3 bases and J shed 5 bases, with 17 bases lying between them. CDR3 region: CASSFRGFAKHQPQHF. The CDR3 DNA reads TGTGCCAGCAGCTTCAGAGGTTTCGCTAAACATCAGCCCCAGCATTTT.

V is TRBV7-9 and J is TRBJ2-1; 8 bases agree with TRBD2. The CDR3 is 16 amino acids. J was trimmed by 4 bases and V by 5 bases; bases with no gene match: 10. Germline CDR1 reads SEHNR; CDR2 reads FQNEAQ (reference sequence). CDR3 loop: CASSLGAGGGYNEQFF. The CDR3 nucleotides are TGTGCCAGCAGCCTAGGTGCGGGAGGAGGTTACAATGAGCAGTTCTTC.

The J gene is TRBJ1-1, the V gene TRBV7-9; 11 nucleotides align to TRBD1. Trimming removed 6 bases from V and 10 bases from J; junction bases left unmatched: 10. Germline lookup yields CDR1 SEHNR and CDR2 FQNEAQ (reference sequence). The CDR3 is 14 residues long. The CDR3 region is CASRPSGTGGRAFF. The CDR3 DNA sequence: TGTGCCAGCAGGCCATCCGGGACAGGGGGTCGAGCTTTCTTT.

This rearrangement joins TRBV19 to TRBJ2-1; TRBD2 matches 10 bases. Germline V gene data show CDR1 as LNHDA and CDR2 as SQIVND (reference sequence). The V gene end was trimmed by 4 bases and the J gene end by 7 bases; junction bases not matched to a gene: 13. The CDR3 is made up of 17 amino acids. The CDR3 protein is CASSRDPAGGPKNEQFF. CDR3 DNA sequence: TGTGCCAGTAGTAGGGACCCAGCGGGAGGGCCTAAGAATGAGCAGTTCTTC.

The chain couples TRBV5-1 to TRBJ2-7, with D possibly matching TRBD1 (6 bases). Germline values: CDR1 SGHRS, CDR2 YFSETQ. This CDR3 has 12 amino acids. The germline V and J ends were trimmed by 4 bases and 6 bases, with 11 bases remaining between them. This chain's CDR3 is CASSILRGEQYF. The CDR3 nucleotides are TGCGCCAGCAGCATCCTCAGGGGCGAGCAGTACTTC.

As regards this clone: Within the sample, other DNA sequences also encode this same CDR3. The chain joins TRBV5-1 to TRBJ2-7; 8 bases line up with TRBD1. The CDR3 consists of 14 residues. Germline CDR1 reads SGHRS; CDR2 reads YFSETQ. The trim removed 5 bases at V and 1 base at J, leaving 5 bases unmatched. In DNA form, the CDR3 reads TGCGCCAGCAGTTCAAGGACAGGGTCCTACGAGCAGTACTTC. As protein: CASSSRTGSYEQYF. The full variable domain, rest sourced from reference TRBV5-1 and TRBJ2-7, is KAGVTQTPRYLIKTRGQQVTLSCSPISGHRSVSWYQQTPGQGLQFLFEYFSETQRNKGNFPGRFSGRQFSNSRSEMNVSTLELGDSALYLCASSSRTGSYEQYFGPGTRLTVT.

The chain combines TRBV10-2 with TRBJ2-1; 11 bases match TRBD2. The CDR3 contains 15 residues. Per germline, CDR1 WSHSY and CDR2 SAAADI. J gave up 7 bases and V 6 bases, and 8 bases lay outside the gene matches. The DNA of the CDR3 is TGCGCCAGCAGCCTGACTAGCGGGGAACGAAATGAGCAGTTCTTC. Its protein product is CASSLTSGERNEQFF.